The subject of this entry is one T cell receptor beta chain. The sample holds a few counts of this clone. Its antigen is not yet known. The record has no base qualities; no much larger clone is one base away. This sample was taken from a study of beta chain features in type 1 diabetes (dated by TCRdb to the late 2010s). Study-wide context: No differences in mean age, gender distribution, total cell number or subset yield were found between patients and healthy donors. Across all samples, approximately 100 million sorted cells were examined, and cell number per subset correlated strongly with RNA yield. The study compared TCRB repertoires of sorted circulating CD4+ T cell subsets between recently diagnosed type 1 diabetes patients and matched healthy donors. Whereas all 30 or so donors provided naive and central memory subsets, regulatory and stem cell-like memory subsets were isolated from just 8 patients and roughly 8 healthy donors.

The entire isolated RNA was reverse transcribed using the High Capacity cDNA Reverse Transcription Kit, and thus expressed TCRB transcripts were sequenced. Deep immunoSEQ sequencing was performed on naive, central memory and regulatory T cell samples, with an average of roughly 3.5 million total reads per sample. Sorted cells were lysed in RLT buffer, and RNA was extracted using DNase-treated RNeasy Micro or Mini kits according to cell number. Each cell subset was processed on its own to prevent cross-contamination, while patient and healthy donor samples were processed together. The immunoSEQ multiplex PCR was used to amplify TCRB sequences from cDNA, generating 87-bp fragments that spanned the CDR3 region. The amplicons were sequenced using the Illumina HiSeq platform. The authors processed their data as follows. PCR bias was corrected computationally using synthetic template baselines, and reads within Hamming distance 2 were collapsed, with unmergeable singletons discarded. Reads were aligned to IMGT to assign V, D and J genes, CDR3 length, and insertions or deletions at six rearrangement sites. Clonotype counts were normalized to sorted cell number within each subset before computing true diversity and Gini coefficients with the tcR R package. The overlap coefficient, calculated on TCRB nucleotide sequences, was used to quantify repertoire sharing. TCRdb provides this immuneACCESS table in a form limited to in-frame rearrangements. Some clones are lacking; in checked studies, under half of them reflect an unresolved V gene, and why the rest are absent is not known. V and J calls and clone size are given by that table; D and trimming were obtained from the DNA. The sample records 150,000 to 200,000 clones, over 7.5% of which are singletons. Of the sample, over 2% is held by the ten largest clones.

Here is what the overall study found, with its caveats: Fewer insertions and more nucleotide deletions at VDJ recombination sites were observed in patients with type 1 diabetes, implying thymic rearrangement abnormalities. PCR may preferentially amplify shorter templates, but because patient and control samples were amplified and corrected together, any resulting skew would affect both groups equally. Because cDNA was sequenced instead of genomic DNA, highly expressing activated cells could be over-represented, though the groups showed no difference in activation or CD3 levels. In all four CD4+ subsets, TCRB CDR3 length was moderately but significantly shorter in type 1 diabetes patients. Naive, central memory and regulatory TCRB repertoires appeared to be more alike among patients than among healthy donors. Because the HLA sub-analyses included only small numbers of individuals, any influence of HLA type on TCRB rearrangement was left unresolved.

The cysteine opens and the phenylalanine closes a CDR3 of 13 amino acids. The entry retains the CDR3 DNA only, 39 bases that are in frame from base 1. V is pared back by 0 bases and J by 6 bases, with 9 bases lying between the germline termini. Reading the germline V gene (reference sequence) gives CDR1 GTSNPN and CDR2 SVGIG. Each donor gave one peripheral blood draw, averaging roughly 120 mL, which was collected into heparinised tubes. A BD FACSAria II was used to sort naive, central memory, regulatory and stem cell-like memory CD4+ T cells with a panel that included CD45RO, CCR7, CD25, CD127, CD95 and CD27. All sorted populations exceeded 95% purity. PBMCs were isolated immediately by Lymphoprep density gradient centrifugation and stained directly without culture. Samples were stained and sorted in pairs, with one healthy donor and one patient per experiment, so that batch effects were minimized.

The sequencing input was central memory CD4+ T cells from blood. Rearrangement joined TRBV30 to TRBJ2-1; no D gene call is confident. The TCR comes from a woman under 30 in good health. The base sequence is TGTGCCTGGAGTGTCCAACAGAGCAATGAGCAGTTCTTC. This codes for CAWSVQQSNEQFF.